The clone carrying this T cell receptor (beta chain) was counted ten times or more. This record comes from a study of blood T cell repertoires in COVID-19. For the study at large: Whether acute or convalescent, the COVID-19 samples came from the United States, Italy and Spain. Sources were T cells, B-cell-depleted T cells, or PBMCs; the material itself was cDNA or gDNA.

Germline loops: CDR1 SGHTA, CDR2 FQGNSA. The CDR3 extends over 18 amino acids. V gave up 2 bases and J gave up 0 bases, with 14 bases separating them. Per the authors' pipeline: Researchers report that nucleated cell counts were estimated from reference gene primer amplification. The method was immunoSEQ multiplex PCR; TCRdb's version includes in-frame clones alone and lacks a portion of them. The V and J calls and clone size were taken over from that table, and D and trimming were inferred from the DNA. Of about 130,000 clones in the sample, over 75% were seen once. This chain joins TRBV7-2 and TRBJ1-6; TRBD1 is a possible D gene (5 bases). The receptor comes from a man between 35 and 55 years old with active or convalescent COVID-19. Source material: peripheral blood. The CDR3 bases are TGTGCCAGCAGCTTAAAGCGGTGGGGGGGCTCCTATAATTCACCCCTCCACTTT. Its protein is CASSLKRWGGSYNSPLHF.